This section outlines one TCR beta chain sequence together with its context. The target antigen is unknown. TCRdb's copy holds only in-frame clones and misses some; the assay was immunoSEQ multiplex PCR. Of about 86,000 clones detected, 75% to 85% appear once; the ten largest clones hold 2.2%. The sample comes from a study of a mutant IDH1 vaccine in newly diagnosed glioma. The wider study: Patients got their first vaccination 4-6 weeks after radiotherapy alone, or with temozolomide cycles.

Time point given: week 23, last vaccination. It was 300 ug of mutant IDH1 20-mer peptide that made up each vaccine dose, given with topical imiquimod. This CDR3 comprises 13 residues. The ends were cut back, 1 base at V and 4 bases at J, with 10 bases in the middle. CDR1 and CDR2 (germline): SQVTM, ANQGSEA. This clonotype was obtained from a man aged 30-40 years with glioma. Some clones in this sample may be carry-over from other donors' samples. The J gene is TRBJ1-1, the V gene TRBV29-1; a weak D match, TRBD1 (5 bases). The sample in question was PBMCs, obtained from a glioma patient whose treatment included an IDH1 peptide vaccine. CDR3 nucleotides: TGCAGCGTTGAAGCTCGGGGCGGCACTGAAGCTTTCTTT. It codes for CSVEARGGTEAFF. The whole variable domain, filled in from reference TRBV29-1 and TRBJ1-1, reads SAVISQKPSRDICQRGTSLTIQCQVDSQVTMMFWYRQQPGQSLTLIATANQGSEATYESGFVIDKFPISRPNLTFSTLTVSNMSPEDSSIYLCSVEARGGTEAFFGQGTRLTVV.